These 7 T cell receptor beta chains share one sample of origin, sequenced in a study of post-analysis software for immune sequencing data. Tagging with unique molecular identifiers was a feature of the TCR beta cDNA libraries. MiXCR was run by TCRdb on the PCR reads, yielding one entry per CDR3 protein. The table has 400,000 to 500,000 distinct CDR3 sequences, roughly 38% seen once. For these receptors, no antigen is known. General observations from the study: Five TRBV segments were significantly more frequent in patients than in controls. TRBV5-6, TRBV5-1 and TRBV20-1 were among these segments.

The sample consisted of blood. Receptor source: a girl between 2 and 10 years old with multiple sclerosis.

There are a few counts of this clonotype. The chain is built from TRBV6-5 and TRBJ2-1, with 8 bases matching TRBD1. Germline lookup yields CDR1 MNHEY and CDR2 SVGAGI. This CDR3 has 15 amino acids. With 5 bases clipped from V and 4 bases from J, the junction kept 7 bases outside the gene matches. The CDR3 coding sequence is TGTGCCAGCAGTCAAACAGGGGGTCCATACAATGAGCAGTTCTTC. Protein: CASSQTGGPYNEQFF.

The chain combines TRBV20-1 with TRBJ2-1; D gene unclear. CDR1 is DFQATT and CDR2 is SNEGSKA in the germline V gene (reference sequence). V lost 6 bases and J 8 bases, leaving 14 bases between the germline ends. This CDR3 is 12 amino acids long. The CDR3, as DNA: TGCAGTGCCCCCAGCCCACCGGATGAGCAGTTCTTC. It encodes CSAPSPPDEQFF.

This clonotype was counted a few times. CDR3 sequence: CASKLAGVSDTQYF. CDR3 coding DNA: TGTGCCAGCAAGCTAGCGGGAGTTTCGGATACGCAGTATTTT. The rearrangement links TRBV12-3 or TRBV12-4 to TRBJ2-3; TRBD2 matches at 10 bases. With 7 bases clipped from V and 6 bases from J, the junction kept 7 bases outside the gene matches. The CDR3 spans 14 residues.

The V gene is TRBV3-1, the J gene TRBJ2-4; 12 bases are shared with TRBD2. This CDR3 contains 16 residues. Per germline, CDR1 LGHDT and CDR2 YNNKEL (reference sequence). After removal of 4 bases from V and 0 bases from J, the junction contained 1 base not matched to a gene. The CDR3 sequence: CASSRGLAGAKNIQYF. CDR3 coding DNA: TGTGCCAGCAGCCGGGGACTAGCGGGAGCCAAAAACATTCAGTACTTC.

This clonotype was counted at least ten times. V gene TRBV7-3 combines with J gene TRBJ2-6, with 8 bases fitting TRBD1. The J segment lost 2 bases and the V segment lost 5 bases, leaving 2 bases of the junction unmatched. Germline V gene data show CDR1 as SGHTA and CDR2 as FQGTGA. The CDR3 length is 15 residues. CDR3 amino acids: CASSPQGAGANVLTF. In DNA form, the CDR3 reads TGTGCCAGCAGCCCACAGGGGGCTGGGGCCAACGTCCTGACTTTC.

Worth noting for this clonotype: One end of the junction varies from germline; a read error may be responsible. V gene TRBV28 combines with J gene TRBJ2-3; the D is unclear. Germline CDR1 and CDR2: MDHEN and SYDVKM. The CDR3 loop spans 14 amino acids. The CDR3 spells CVSSLDMLRDTQYF. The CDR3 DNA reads TGTGTCAGCAGTTTAGATATGTTAAGAGATACGCAGTATTTT.

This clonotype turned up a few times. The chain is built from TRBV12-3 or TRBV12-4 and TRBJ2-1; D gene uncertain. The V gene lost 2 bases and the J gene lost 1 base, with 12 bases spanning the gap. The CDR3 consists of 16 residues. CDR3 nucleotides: TGTGCCAGCAGTTTATTTCGTGGCAGATCCTACAATGAGCAGTTCTTC. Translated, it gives CASSLFRGRSYNEQFF.